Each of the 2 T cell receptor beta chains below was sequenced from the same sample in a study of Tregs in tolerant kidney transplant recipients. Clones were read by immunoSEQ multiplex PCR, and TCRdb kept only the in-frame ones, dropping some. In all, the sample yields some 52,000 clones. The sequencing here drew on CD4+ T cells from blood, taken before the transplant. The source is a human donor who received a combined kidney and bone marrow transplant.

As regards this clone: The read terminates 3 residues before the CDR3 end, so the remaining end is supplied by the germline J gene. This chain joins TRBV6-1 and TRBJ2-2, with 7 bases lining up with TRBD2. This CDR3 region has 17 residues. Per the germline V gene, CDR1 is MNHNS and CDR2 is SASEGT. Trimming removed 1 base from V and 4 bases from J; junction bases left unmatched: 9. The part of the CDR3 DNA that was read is TGTGCCAGCAGTGAAGACCGGGACTACCGGGGCACCGGGGAG. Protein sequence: CASSEDRDYRGTGE. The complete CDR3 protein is CASSEDRDYRGTGELFF.

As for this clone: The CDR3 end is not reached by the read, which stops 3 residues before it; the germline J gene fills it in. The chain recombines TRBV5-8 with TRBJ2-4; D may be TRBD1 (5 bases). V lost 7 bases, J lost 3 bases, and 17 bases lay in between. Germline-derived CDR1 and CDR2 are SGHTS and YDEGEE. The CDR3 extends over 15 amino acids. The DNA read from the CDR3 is TGTGCCAGCCCCCCTAGGGGTTTAGGCAAAAACATT. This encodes CASPPRGLGKNI. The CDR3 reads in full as CASPPRGLGKNIQYF.